The 14 T cell receptor beta chains in this list originate from one sample, sequenced in a study of regulatory T cells in long-lasting Graves disease. Combining iRepertoire HTBI primers with Arm-PCR of CDR3 regions, the authors built TCR beta libraries. One entry per CDR3 protein, called by TCRdb with MiXCR from the multiplex PCR reads. The sample records 350,000 to 450,000 distinct CDR3 sequences, approximately 15% being singletons. Noted time point: newly diagnosed GD, antithyroid drugs for less than 3 months. There was RNA extracted from PBMCs, and the TCR library was made from it. This same sample was also part of a study on T cells in Graves' hyperthyroidism and ophthalmopathy.

The sequenced sample was peripheral blood mononuclear cells (PBMCs), obtained at new diagnosis, from a patient treated with antithyroid drugs. These receptors originate from a woman in her thirties with Graves disease.

This clonotype was seen repeatedly, ten times or more. The rearrangement links TRBV20-1 to TRBJ1-1; perhaps TRBD1 as D (6 bases). The CDR3 spans 13 residues. Per germline, CDR1 DFQATT and CDR2 SNEGSKA (reference sequence). Trimming left V 6 bases short and J 4 bases short, with 15 bases between. DNA of the CDR3: TGCAGTGCGCCGAAAACAGGGTCCACTGAAGCTTTCTTT. The encoded protein is CSAPKTGSTEAFF.

This clonotype was counted ten times or more. The chain combines TRBV24-1 with TRBJ2-1, with 9 bases that match TRBD1. Losses at the gene ends were 0 bases for V and 1 base for J; bases not matched to a gene: 3. Germline lookup yields CDR1 KGHDR and CDR2 SFDVKD. CDR3 length equals 17 residues. CDR3 sequence reads: CATSDLPGTGSYNEQFF. The CDR3 DNA follows: TGTGCCACCAGTGATTTGCCTGGGACAGGGTCCTACAATGAGCAGTTCTTC.

This clonotype was observed at least ten times. The V and J genes are TRBV12-5 and TRBJ2-5; D not certain. In germline, CDR1 is LGHNT, CDR2 FRNRAP. The V end lost 5 bases, the J end lost 5 bases, and 12 bases lay between the germline ends. The CDR3 contains 13 residues. The CDR3 bases are TGTGCTAGTGGTGTCACCTCGAGGGAGACCCAGTACTTC. Translated: CASGVTSRETQYF.

This clonotype was counted many times. The rearrangement joins TRBV28 to TRBJ1-5; the D gene is possibly TRBD1 (6 bases). In germline, CDR1 is MDHEN, CDR2 SYDVKM. The CDR3 runs 17 residues. The V gene lost 4 bases and the J gene lost 4 bases, with 20 bases spanning the gap. The CDR3 loop reads CASSSAALTGSNQPQHF. The CDR3 coding sequence is TGTGCCAGCAGTTCCGCAGCCCTGACAGGATCTAATCAGCCCCAGCATTTT.

This clonotype appeared many times. This sequence joins TRBV28 and TRBJ1-1; D uncertain. In germline, CDR1 is MDHEN, CDR2 SYDVKM. The CDR3 contains 13 residues. V gave up 2 bases and J gave up 8 bases, with 12 bases separating them. DNA for the CDR3: TGTGCCAGCAGTTTAGGGAGCGGGCCCGAAGCTTTCTTT. As protein: CASSLGSGPEAFF.

The V gene is TRBV24-1, the J gene TRBJ2-1; weak D call: TRBD2 (5 bases). V shed 5 bases and J shed 8 bases, with 9 bases lying between them. Germline lookup yields CDR1 KGHDR and CDR2 SFDVKD. CDR3 length: 12 residues. In nucleotides, the CDR3 is TGTGCCACCAGTGCATTGAGGGATGAGCAGTTCTTC. This encodes CATSALRDEQFF.

This clonotype was seen only a few times. The V and J genes are TRBV24-1 and TRBJ2-3; D is ambiguous. V was trimmed by 0 bases and J by 5 bases, leaving 5 bases between them. This CDR3 spans 13 amino acids. Looked up from germline, CDR1 is KGHDR and CDR2 is SFDVKD. This chain's CDR3 is CATSDLPEDTQYF. The CDR3 nucleotides are TGTGCCACCAGTGATTTGCCCGAAGATACGCAGTATTTT.

This clonotype was seen more than once but under ten times. V and J are TRBV4-1 and TRBJ2-7; maybe TRBD2 (7 bases). V lost 0 bases and J 3 bases, leaving 9 bases between the germline ends. In germline, CDR1 is MGHRA, CDR2 YSYEKL. This CDR3 contains 14 residues. This CDR3 is CASSQDGGHYEQYF. The CDR3 DNA sequence: TGCGCCAGCAGCCAAGACGGGGGGCACTACGAGCAGTACTTC.

Turning to this clonotype: This may be a read error: a much more frequent sequence differs by one nucleotide. The chain combines TRBV28 with TRBJ2-2; D not resolved. The V gene lost 2 bases and the J gene lost 9 bases, with 16 bases spanning the gap. CDR1 is MDHEN and CDR2 is SYDVKM in the germline V gene. The CDR3 is 15 amino acids. This CDR3 reads CASSLASFGARELFF. In DNA form, the CDR3 reads TGTGCCAGCAGTTTAGCTTCGTTTGGAGCCCGGGAGCTGTTTTTT.

The chain uses TRBV18 and TRBJ2-2, with D possibly being TRBD2 (6 bases). There are 17 residues in the CDR3. Germline assignment: CDR1 KGHSH and CDR2 LQKENI. V gave up 8 bases and J gave up 0 bases, with 19 bases separating them. The CDR3 nucleotides are TGTGCCAGCACGATGACCCCTGGGGAGGCGAACACCGGGGAGCTGTTTTTT. This encodes CASTMTPGEANTGELFF.

Turning to this clonotype: The junction departs from germline at one end; a sequencing error may be responsible. The genes are TRBV27 and TRBJ2-1; 9 nucleotides match TRBD1. This CDR3 has 15 residues. Germline V lookup: CDR1 MNHEY, CDR2 SMNVEV (reference sequence). CDR3 in DNA: TGTGCCGGCAGTCCGGACAGGGGCTCCTACAATGAGCAGTTCTTC. Amino acid sequence: CAGSPDRGSYNEQFF.

Concerning this clonotype itself: A much larger clone lies a single base off, so this may be a read error. V usage is TRBV5-1 and J usage is TRBJ2-3; D remains ambiguous. The DNA end favors TRBJ2-1, so the J call may be wrong. CDR1 SGHRS and CDR2 YFSETQ come from the germline V gene. This CDR3 has 15 amino acids. The DNA for the CDR3 is TGCGCCAGCAGCGCCGCGGCATTGGGTGGGTACGAGCAGTTCTTC. This codes for CASSAAALGGYEQFF.

This clonotype was picked up many times. V and J are TRBV28 and TRBJ1-6; perhaps TRBD1 as D (5 bases). This CDR3 is 15 amino acids long. The V gene's germline CDR1 is MDHEN and CDR2 SYDVKM. V was shortened by 4 bases and J by 10 bases, with 17 bases between the two germline ends. For the CDR3, the DNA is TGTGCCAGCAGTTACGTTCGGGGGTTAGGGTCACCCCTCCACTTT. Residues: CASSYVRGLGSPLHF.

The V call is TRBV19, the J call TRBJ1-1; D might be TRBD1 (6 bases). Germline CDR1 reads LNHDA; CDR2 reads SQIVND (reference sequence). This CDR3 is 14 amino acids long. Trimming shortened V by 7 bases and J by 5 bases, and 17 bases separated the two germline ends. The CDR3 sequence is CASTQGGGSTEAFF. The CDR3, as DNA: TGTGCCAGTACCCAGGGAGGGGGTTCGACTGAAGCTTTCTTT.